Sequencing of this T cell receptor (beta chain) was carried out in a study of T cell repertoires in cytomegalovirus infection. This clonotype has ten or more counts. TCRdb re-called the reads with MiXCR, one entry per CDR3 protein. Of hundreds of thousands of distinct CDR3 sequences in the sample, approximately 8.9% were seen once. The CDR3 runs to 14 residues. V lost 7 bases to trimming and J lost 0 bases, with 12 bases between them. The germline CDR1 and CDR2 sequences are LNHDA and SQIVND (reference sequence). What was sequenced was PBMCs. V and J are TRBV19 and TRBJ1-1; TRBD1 is a possible D gene (5 bases). The sequence was collected from a human donor in good health (CMV status not recorded). Some clones in this sample may be carry-over from other donors' samples. CDR3: CASNHRTMNTEAFF. The CDR3, as DNA: TGTGCCAGTAATCACAGGACCATGAACACTGAAGCTTTCTTT.